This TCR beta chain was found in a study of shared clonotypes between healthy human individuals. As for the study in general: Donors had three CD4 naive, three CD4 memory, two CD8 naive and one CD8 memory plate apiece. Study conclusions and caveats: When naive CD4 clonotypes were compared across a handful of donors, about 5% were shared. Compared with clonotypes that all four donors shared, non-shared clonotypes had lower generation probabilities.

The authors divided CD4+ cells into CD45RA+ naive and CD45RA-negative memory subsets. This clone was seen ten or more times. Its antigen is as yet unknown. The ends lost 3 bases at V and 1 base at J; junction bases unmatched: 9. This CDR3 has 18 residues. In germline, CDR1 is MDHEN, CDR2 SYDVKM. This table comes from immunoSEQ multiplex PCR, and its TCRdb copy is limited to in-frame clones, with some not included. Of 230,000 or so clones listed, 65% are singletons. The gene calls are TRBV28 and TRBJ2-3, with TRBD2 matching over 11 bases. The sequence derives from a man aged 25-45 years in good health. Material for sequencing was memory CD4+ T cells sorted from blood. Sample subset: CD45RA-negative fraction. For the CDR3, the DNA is TGTGCCAGCAGTTTTCCCTTTAGCGGGAGGGCCCGCACAGATACGCAGTATTTT. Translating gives CASSFPFSGRARTDTQYF. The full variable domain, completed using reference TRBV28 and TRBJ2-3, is DVKVTQSSRYLVKRTGEKVFLECVQDMDHENMFWYRQDPGLGLRLIYFSYDVKMKEKGDIPEGYSVSREKKERFSLILESASTNQTSMYLCASSFPFSGRARTDTQYFGPGTRLTVL.